This T cell receptor beta chain is from a study of PD-L1 blockade in urothelial cancer. Background on the study: Dosed intravenously at 1,200 mg every 3 weeks, atezolizumab was initiated by patients in the mid-2010s.

Only in-frame clones appear in the TCRdb table, and some are missing; sequencing was by immunoSEQ multiplex PCR. The table records 40,000 or so clones, roughly four fifths of them present only once. Germline CDR1 is MNHNY and CDR2 is SVGAGI (reference sequence). The CDR3 length is 13 residues. Deletions cut 8 bases from V and 5 bases from J, with 12 bases between. The receptor's source is a man between 65 and 85 years old with urothelial cancer. The chain has TRBV6-6 and TRBJ1-4; TRBD1 is a possible D gene (5 bases). The sample here was PBMCs, taken around atezolizumab (anti-PD-L1) treatment. The CDR3 spells CASGGAGNEKLFF. The DNA of the CDR3 is TGTGCCAGCGGAGGGGCGGGAAATGAAAAACTGTTTTTT.